The rows below give T cell receptor beta chains drawn from one sample of a study of blood T cells in healthy people across ages. One entry per CDR3 protein, called by TCRdb with MiXCR from the 5' RACE reads. The sample has roughly 410,000 distinct CDR3 sequences; over 45% are singletons. The sample was blood. Source of these receptors: a man in his fifties or sixties in good health. CDR3s include the opening cysteine and the closing phenylalanine or tryptophan. A D gene is named only where the DNA matches it firmly. Some rows have no size entry. The others give once, few or many, or a class for an expanded clone.

>TRBJ2-1|few|TRBV29-1|TRBD2
CSVGTSGDAYNEQFF
TGCAGCGTGGGGACTAGCGGGGATGCCTACAATGAGCAGTTCTTC
>TRBJ2-3|many|TRBV20-1|.
CSPSRPEDTQYF
TGCAGTCCTAGCCGGCCGGAGGATACGCAGTATTTT
>TRBJ2-7|few|TRBV12-3/TRBV12-4|TRBD1
CASSLGTGKPYEQYF
TGTGCCAGCAGTTTAGGGACAGGAAAACCCTACGAGCAGTACTTC
>TRBJ2-7|.|TRBV29-1|.
CSGKGGGGVSEQYF
TGCAGCGGAAAAGGGGGGGGAGGGGTTTCCGAGCAGTACTTC
>TRBJ2-7|.|TRBV9|.
CASSEYNEQYF
TGTGCCAGCAGCGAGTACAATGAGCAGTACTTC
>TRBJ2-5|many|TRBV29-1|TRBD1
CSSGQGPQETQYF
TGCAGCAGCGGACAGGGCCCACAAGAGACCCAGTACTTC
>TRBJ2-3|.|TRBV5-4|.
CASSSNGKGGTDTQYF
TGTGCCAGCAGCTCCAACGGGAAAGGAGGCACAGATACGCAGTATTTT
>TRBJ1-1|.|TRBV7-9|TRBD1
CASRYRGMNTEAFF
TGTGCCAGCAGGTACAGGGGGATGAACACTGAAGCTTTCTTT
>TRBJ2-1|few|TRBV4-2|TRBD2
CASSQDRGTTYNEQFF
TGTGCCAGCAGCCAAGATCGGGGGACTACCTACAATGAGCAGTTCTTC
>TRBJ2-4|.|TRBV11-2|.
CASSPGRGNIQYF
TGTGCCAGCAGCCCAGGGAGGGGGAACATTCAGTACTTC
>TRBJ2-1|.|TRBV20-1|.
CSASLREQFF
TGCAGTGCTAGCCTCCGGGAGCAGTTCTTC
>TRBJ2-1|few|TRBV11-2|.
CASSLATGAEQFF
TGTGCCAGCAGCTTAGCTACGGGGGCTGAGCAGTTCTTC
>TRBJ1-1|.|TRBV7-8|.
CASSQAHRTDNTEAFF
TGTGCCAGCAGCCAAGCTCACCGGACGGATAACACTGAAGCTTTCTTT
>TRBJ1-1|few|TRBV11-2|.
CASRRGSRAFF
TGTGCCAGCAGACGGGGGAGTCGAGCTTTCTTT
>TRBJ2-5|.|TRBV20-1|.
CSAKEDPQETQYF
TGCAGTGCTAAGGAGGACCCTCAAGAGACCCAGTACTTC
>TRBJ1-6|.|TRBV6-1|.
CASSEVHQRSSYNSPLHF
TGTGCCAGCAGTGAAGTTCACCAAAGGAGCTCCTATAATTCACCCCTCCACTTT
>TRBJ1-1|.|TRBV29-1|TRBD1
CSVQQGGHTEAFF
TGCAGCGTGCAGCAGGGGGGCCATACTGAAGCTTTCTTT
>TRBJ2-3|once|TRBV9|.
CASSVGGTSDTQYF
TGTGCCAGCAGCGTAGGGGGGACATCAGATACGCAGTATTTT
>TRBJ2-1|.|TRBV2|.
CASSLMTSSAEQFF
TGTGCCAGCAGTCTGATGACCAGCAGTGCTGAACAGTTCTTC
>TRBJ2-1|few|TRBV12-3/TRBV12-4|.
CASSLHGTADQFF
TGTGCCAGCAGTTTGCATGGGACCGCGGACCAGTTCTTC
>TRBJ2-3|few|TRBV6-1|.
CASSEESIRTDTQYF
TGTGCCAGCAGTGAGGAATCTATCCGCACAGATACGCAGTATTTT
>TRBJ2-1|once|TRBV5-1|TRBD2
CASSSSGDSYNEQFF
TGCGCCAGCAGCTCTAGCGGGGATTCCTACAATGAGCAGTTCTTC
>TRBJ2-7|.|TRBV15|.
CATSRVRGDGNEQYF
TGTGCCACCAGCAGAGTCAGGGGGGACGGAAACGAGCAGTACTTC
>TRBJ1-5|.|TRBV27|TRBD1
CASSLQGHNQPQHF
TGTGCCAGCAGTCTACAGGGGCACAATCAGCCCCAGCATTTT
>TRBJ2-6|.|TRBV28|.
CASSFGTPISGANVLTF
TGTGCCAGCAGTTTTGGGACACCAATTTCTGGGGCCAACGTCCTGACTTTC
>TRBJ2-3|once|TRBV6-2/TRBV6-3|.
CASTRPGTDTQYF
TGTGCCAGCACTCGCCCGGGTACAGATACGCAGTATTTT
>TRBJ2-1|.|TRBV12-3/TRBV12-4|TRBD2
CASRPTSGGAVVYNEQFF
TGTGCCAGCAGGCCTACTAGCGGGGGGGCAGTTGTCTACAATGAGCAGTTCTTC
>TRBJ1-2|few|TRBV2|.
CASSDGHTANYGYTF
TGTGCCAGCAGTGATGGCCACACAGCTAACTATGGCTACACCTTC
>TRBJ2-1|.|TRBV5-1|.
CASSPRGARDNEQFF
TGCGCCAGCAGCCCCAGGGGAGCAAGAGACAATGAGCAGTTCTTC
>TRBJ2-7|.|TRBV9|TRBD1
CASSVGLGGQGRSEQYF
TGTGCCAGCAGCGTAGGCCTTGGGGGACAGGGTCGCAGCGAGCAGTACTTC
>TRBJ2-7|.|TRBV4-2|TRBD2
CASSPNMAGGPYEQYF
TGTGCCAGCAGCCCGAATATGGCGGGAGGGCCGTACGAGCAGTACTTC
>TRBJ2-1|.|TRBV4-3|.
CASSQDFGEQFF
TGCGCCAGCAGCCAAGATTTTGGTGAGCAGTTCTTC
>TRBJ2-5|.|TRBV4-3|TRBD2
CASSQDRGGRETQYF
TGCGCCAGCAGCCAAGATCGCGGGGGGAGGGAGACCCAGTACTTC
>TRBJ2-1|.|TRBV29-1|.
CSVSERPGPSIGEQFF
TGCAGCGTTTCGGAAAGGCCGGGCCCCTCCATCGGAGAGCAGTTCTTC
>TRBJ1-2|.|TRBV29-1|.
CSVEGAHSYTF
TGCAGCGTTGAGGGGGCGCATAGCTACACCTTC
>TRBJ2-3|.|TRBV29-1|.
CSYSGTRTGPQYF
TGCAGCTACTCGGGAACCCGTACGGGTCCGCAGTATTTT
>TRBJ2-5|many|TRBV28|.
CASSEGYQETQYF
TGTGCCAGCAGCGAGGGCTACCAAGAGACCCAGTACTTC
>TRBJ2-5|.|TRBV6-6|.
CASSWALQETQYF
TGTGCCAGCAGTTGGGCCTTACAAGAGACCCAGTACTTC
>TRBJ2-5|once|TRBV12-3/TRBV12-4|TRBD1
CASRAGQGFARETQYF
TGTGCCAGCAGAGCTGGACAGGGATTCGCCCGAGAGACCCAGTACTTC
>TRBJ1-2|.|TRBV5-1|TRBD1
CASSLGQGVPYGYTF
TGCGCCAGCAGCTTGGGACAGGGAGTTCCCTATGGCTACACCTTC
>TRBJ1-2|few|TRBV5-1|.
CASTQADRNYGYTF
TGCGCCAGCACGCAGGCAGACAGGAACTATGGCTACACCTTC
>TRBJ2-7|.|TRBV4-3|TRBD2
CASSQEPAGSSYEQYF
TGCGCCAGCAGCCAAGAGCCAGCGGGGAGCTCCTACGAGCAGTACTTC
>TRBJ2-1|many|TRBV24-1|TRBD1
CATSERQGAAIEQFF
TGTGCCACCAGTGAGAGGCAGGGGGCGGCAATTGAGCAGTTCTTC
>TRBJ1-2|few|TRBV27|.
CASSLYRDRSYGYTF
TGTGCCAGCAGTTTATATAGGGATCGGAGCTATGGCTACACCTTC
>TRBJ2-7|.|TRBV9|.
CANSVVNSGTGDEQYF
TGTGCCAACAGCGTCGTCAACTCCGGGACGGGGGATGAGCAGTACTTC
>TRBJ2-1|many|TRBV5-1|TRBD1
CASSLGQGYNEQFF
TGCGCCAGCAGCTTGGGACAGGGGTACAATGAGCAGTTCTTC